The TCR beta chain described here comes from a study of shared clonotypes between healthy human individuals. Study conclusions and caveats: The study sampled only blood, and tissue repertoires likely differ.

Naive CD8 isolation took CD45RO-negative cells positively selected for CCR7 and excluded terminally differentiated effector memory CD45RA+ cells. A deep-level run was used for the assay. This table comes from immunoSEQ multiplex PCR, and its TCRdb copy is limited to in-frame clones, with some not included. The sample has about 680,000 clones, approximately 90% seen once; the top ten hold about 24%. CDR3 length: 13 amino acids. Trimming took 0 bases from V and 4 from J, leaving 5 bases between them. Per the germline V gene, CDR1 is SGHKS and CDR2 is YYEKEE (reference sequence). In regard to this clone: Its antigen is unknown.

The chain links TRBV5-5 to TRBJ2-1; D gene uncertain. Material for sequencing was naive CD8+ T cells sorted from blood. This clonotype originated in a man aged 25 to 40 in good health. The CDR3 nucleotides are TGTGCCAGCAGCTTGGGACTGTACAATGAGCAGTTCTTC. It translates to CASSLGLYNEQFF.